Here is one TCR beta chain with its context. What this receptor recognizes is not known. No much larger clone exists at a distance of one base, and base qualities are not known. Taken with the paper, the label for time point translates to: about 28 days (+/-7) after the second vaccine dose. Because spike-specific TCR depth and breadth did not differ between the two schedules, AZD1222 recipients who got a second dose at roughly 4 weeks were pooled with those who got a second dose at roughly 12 weeks. Vaccinee samples came from UK trials COV001 and COV002, including a single-blind randomized controlled phase 2/3 trial of AZD1222 (ChAdOx1 nCoV-19) in healthy adults. Trial participant PBMC samples were collected at day 0 and day 28 after the second dose for TCRbeta chain sequencing. Sequences MDHEN (CDR1) and SYDVKM (CDR2) are obtained from the germline V gene. The CDR3 numbers 15 residues from cysteine through phenylalanine. Left in the record is the CDR3 DNA by itself, 45 bases read in frame from the first base. V is clipped by 5 bases and J by 7 bases, and the sequence between their germline boundaries is 21 bases long.

This record comes from a study of T cell responses to AZD1222 COVID-19 vaccine (dated by TCRdb to the early 2020s). General notes on the study: A total of 233 trial participants underwent TCR sequencing, of whom about 210 had received two doses of AZD1222 and around 25 had received two doses of the MenACWY control vaccine. Trial participants were enrolled by age into 18-55, 56-69 and 70-plus year subgroups, with approximately 160, 26 and 62 TCR-sequenced participants respectively. Broader findings and caveats from the paper: Vaccine-associated CD4 TCRs spanned the whole spike protein, with dominant responses in regions 160-218 and 743-854. Most participants were white British and females outnumbered males, and the authors suggested that clonal diversity may have been underestimated. Spike-specific TCR breadth and depth rose significantly after two AZD1222 doses compared with day 0 and with MenACWY recipients. The 56-69-year group was small, and its depth increase did not reach significance, likely because of low power. Reportedly, almost half of the unique spike-specific TCRs recognized epitopes lying outside the regions that are mutated in the B.1.351 and B.1.1.7 variants. Conclusions about previously exposed vaccinees are limited, since just 5 or 6 AZD1222 recipients were seropositive for SARS-CoV-2 at baseline. Because no day 14 peak-response samples were available, repertoires were characterized only after the peak T cell response.

The CDR3 regions of human TCRbeta chains were analyzed by immunosequencing. The original pipeline was this. TCRs in the repertoires were compared against a reference library of SARS-CoV-2-specific TCRs that had been generated with the MIRA antigen-specificity platform. Breadth was defined as the fraction of unique TCRs that were SARS-CoV-2-associated. Depth was defined as the fraction of total T cells that were SARS-CoV-2-associated. Each spike-specific TCR was assigned to its reactive spike region and to a CD4 or CD8 class using the MIRA data. Log10-transformed breadth and depth values were compared by one-way ANOVA with Sidak's multiple comparisons tests. The table comes from immuneACCESS by way of TCRdb, which keeps in-frame sequences with V and J called. Part of the clones is missing from these tables; in studies checked, under half for an unresolved V gene and the rest for unknown reasons. V, J and clone size derive from that table, while D and trimming were established from the DNA sequence. The sample has about 270,000 clones on record, around 93% of them singletons. 0.55% of the sample is held by the ten biggest clonotypes.

This TCR came from an adult who received the AZD1222 COVID-19 vaccine. Sample: peripheral blood, taken 28 days after the second AZD1222 dose. The rearrangement combines TRBV28 with TRBJ2-7, with the D assignment possibly TRBD1 or TRBD2, given 5 matching bases for each. For the CDR3, the sequence is CASSPWGTSGLEQYF. The nucleotide sequence is given as TGTGCCAGCAGTCCGTGGGGGACGTCGGGGTTGGAGCAGTACTTC.